This entry features one T cell receptor (beta chain) sequence. The sample carries other DNA sequences with the same CDR3. This CDR3 comprises 14 residues. V lost 4 bases and J lost 2, with 11 bases in between. Germline assignment: CDR1 MDHEN and CDR2 SYDVKM. The sample comes from a study of cytomegalovirus exposure and HLA in healthy donors. PCR primers comprised 60 Vbeta and 13 Jbeta primers. Profiling relied on immunoSEQ multiplex PCR, and the TCRdb table lists in-frame clones only, not all of them. Of about 160,000 clones listed, approximately 70% are singletons. This chain links TRBV28 with TRBJ1-2; TRBD1 might be the D (5 bases). The sequence was obtained from a woman between 18 and 29 years old in good health and CMV-seronegative. Sequencing input: PBMCs. This chain's CDR3 is CASSSGGANYGYTF. The CDR3, as DNA: TGTGCCAGCAGTTCGGGGGGAGCCAACTATGGCTACACCTTC.